This is a list of T cell receptor beta chains from one sample in a study of OX40 agonist ivuxolimab in advanced cancers. The protocol was immunoSEQ multiplex PCR, while the TCRdb copy is restricted to in-frame clones and leaves out a portion. Among about 100,000 clones, about nine tenths were seen once, and the ten largest hold approximately 0.3%. The starting material was CD4+ or CD8+ T cells sorted from blood, obtained in a trial of the OX40 agonist ivuxolimab. The receptors originated from an adult with an advanced solid tumor such as melanoma, head and neck, liver or kidney cancer. Each CDR3 is given with its conserved first and last residue. D genes are given only for firm matches. Size tells how often a clone was seen (once, few, many) or the class of an expanded clone, and some rows leave it out.

D: NA
size: NA
V: TRBV7-9
J: TRBJ2-5
DNA: TGTGCCAGCAGCCAAAGGGAGACCCAGTACTTC
CDR3: CASSQRETQYF

D: NA
size: NA
V: TRBV7-8
J: TRBJ1-3
DNA: TGTGCCAGCAGCCGAATGCCTGGAAACACCATATATTTT
CDR3: CASSRMPGNTIYF

D: NA
size: NA
V: TRBV21-1
J: TRBJ2-7
DNA: TGTGCCAGCAGCAAAGTCCCGCCCCCCCCCTACGAGCAGTACTTC
CDR3: CASSKVPPPPYEQYF

D: NA
size: NA
V: TRBV10-2
J: TRBJ2-5
DNA: TGCGCCAGCGCGGGGCAGCCTCAAGAGACCCAGTACTTC
CDR3: CASAGQPQETQYF

D: TRBD2
size: NA
V: TRBV4-2
J: TRBJ2-1
DNA: TGTGCCAGCAGTCGAGCGGGAGTCAACTACAATGAGCAGTTCTTC
CDR3: CASSRAGVNYNEQFF

D: TRBD1
size: NA
V: TRBV30
J: TRBJ2-3
DNA: TGTGCCTGGACCCGACAGGGTGGGGGCACAGATACGCAGTATTTT
CDR3: CAWTRQGGGTDTQYF

D: NA
size: NA
V: TRBV6-5
J: TRBJ2-7
DNA: TGTGCCAGCAGTTACTTTACAGGCCGAGGGGAGCAGTACTTC
CDR3: CASSYFTGRGEQYF

D: NA
size: NA
V: TRBV2
J: TRBJ2-7
DNA: TGTGCCAGCAGTGAAACGGGGTACGAGCAGTACTTC
CDR3: CASSETGYEQYF

D: TRBD1
size: NA
V: TRBV27
J: TRBJ1-2
DNA: TGTGCCAGCAGTTTATCGAGGCGACAGGGAGATGGCTACACCTTC
CDR3: CASSLSRRQGDGYTF

D: NA
size: NA
V: TRBV5-1
J: TRBJ1-4
DNA: TGCGCCAGCAGCCCCCAGGTCGGGGGAACTAATGAAAAACTGTTTTTT
CDR3: CASSPQVGGTNEKLFF

D: TRBD1
size: once
V: TRBV28
J: TRBJ2-5
DNA: TGTGCCAGCAGTTTTCGAGGGGGCGCCGGGGAGACCCAGTACTTC
CDR3: CASSFRGGAGETQYF

D: TRBD2
size: NA
V: TRBV6-5
J: TRBJ2-3
DNA: TGTGCCAGCTGGCCAAGCGGGAGGGCAGATACGCAGTATTTT
CDR3: CASWPSGRADTQYF

D: NA
size: NA
V: TRBV7-2
J: TRBJ2-4
DNA: TGTGCCAGCAGCCAGATCTCCAGGCTAGCCAAAAACATTCAGTACTTC
CDR3: CASSQISRLAKNIQYF

D: NA
size: NA
V: TRBV29-1
J: TRBJ2-2
DNA: TGCAGCGTTGTGTGGGGGAACACCGGGGAGCTGTTTTTT
CDR3: CSVVWGNTGELFF

D: NA
size: NA
V: TRBV11-2
J: TRBJ2-3
DNA: TGTGCCAGCAGCTCGAACACAGATACGCAGTATTTT
CDR3: CASSSNTDTQYF

D: NA
size: NA
V: TRBV28
J: TRBJ2-7
DNA: TGTGCCAGCAGTTTATCAAAGGGCGAGCAGTACTTC
CDR3: CASSLSKGEQYF

D: NA
size: NA
V: TRBV2
J: TRBJ2-7
DNA: TGTGCCAGCAGCCCCTCGCCAATAGGTTACGAGCAGTACTTC
CDR3: CASSPSPIGYEQYF

D: NA
size: NA
V: TRBV28
J: TRBJ1-3
DNA: TGTGCCAGTCACAGTCTGTTAGGGCCTCCCTCTGGAAACACCATATATTTT
CDR3: CASHSLLGPPSGNTIYF

D: NA
size: NA
V: TRBV18
J: TRBJ2-5
DNA: TGTGCCAGCTCACCACGTCAGGGCCTCGAGACCCAGTACTTC
CDR3: CASSPRQGLETQYF

D: NA
size: NA
V: TRBV6-1
J: TRBJ1-1
DNA: TGTGCCAGCATACCACGACCGAGGAACACTGAAGCTTTCTTT
CDR3: CASIPRPRNTEAFF

D: TRBD1
size: NA
V: TRBV6-1
J: TRBJ1-4
DNA: TGTGCCAGCCCCGGACAGGGGGGTGCGAGGGAAAAACTGTTTTTT
CDR3: CASPGQGGAREKLFF

D: NA
size: few
V: TRBV7-2
J: TRBJ1-2
DNA: TGTGCCAGCAGCTCCGCGGTCGGGTCTAGGGGCTACACCTTC
CDR3: CASSSAVGSRGYTF

D: NA
size: NA
V: TRBV2
J: TRBJ2-2
DNA: TGTGCCAGCAGTGGCAGGGACACCGGGGAGCTGTTTTTT
CDR3: CASSGRDTGELFF

D: NA
size: NA
V: TRBV30
J: TRBJ1-5
DNA: TGTGCCTGGACGCGGGAGGGAAATCAGCCCCAGCATTTT
CDR3: CAWTREGNQPQHF

D: NA
size: few
V: TRBV28
J: TRBJ2-3
DNA: TGTGCCAGCACCCCCGCCGCAACAGATACGCAGTATTTT
CDR3: CASTPAATDTQYF

D: NA
size: once
V: TRBV27
J: TRBJ2-7
DNA: TGTGCCAGCAGTAAACTTGCGGGACAGTCCTTCTCCGAGCAGTACTTC
CDR3: CASSKLAGQSFSEQYF

D: TRBD2
size: NA
V: TRBV28
J: TRBJ2-3
DNA: TGTGCCAGCAGTTTAGTGGGACTAGCGGAGTCAGATACGCAGTATTTT
CDR3: CASSLVGLAESDTQYF

D: TRBD2
size: NA
V: TRBV2
J: TRBJ2-3
DNA: TGTGCCAGCAGTGCTAGCGGGAGTTCGGTAGATACGCAGTATTTT
CDR3: CASSASGSSVDTQYF

D: NA
size: NA
V: TRBV7-2
J: TRBJ1-5
DNA: TGTGCCAGCAGCCAAGAAAGGGAGCAGCCCCAGCATTTT
CDR3: CASSQEREQPQHF

D: TRBD1
size: once
V: TRBV28
J: TRBJ2-5
DNA: TGTGCCAGCAGTTTAGGGGGACAGGGTTTTGAGACCCAGTACTTC
CDR3: CASSLGGQGFETQYF

D: TRBD1
size: NA
V: TRBV11-2
J: TRBJ2-2
DNA: TGTGCCAGCAGCTGGCGACAGGGGGGGACCTATAACACCGGGGAGCTGTTTTTT
CDR3: CASSWRQGGTYNTGELFF

D: NA
size: NA
V: TRBV28
J: TRBJ2-3
DNA: TGTGCCAGCAGTGAAGTCGGGGCTCGGTCAGGCGAAGATACGCAGTATTTT
CDR3: CASSEVGARSGEDTQYF

D: NA
size: once
V: TRBV7-9
J: TRBJ2-3
DNA: TGTGCCGGAGCCGTCGATGGGCGGTTCACAGATACGCAGTATTTT
CDR3: CAGAVDGRFTDTQYF

D: NA
size: NA
V: TRBV19
J: TRBJ2-2
DNA: TGTGCCAGTAGTGGGACGATTGGGACCGGGGAGCTGTTTTTT
CDR3: CASSGTIGTGELFF

D: NA
size: few
V: TRBV5-1
J: TRBJ2-1
DNA: TGCGCCAGCAGCTTGGTGGGTACCTCCTACAATGAGCAGTTCTTC
CDR3: CASSLVGTSYNEQFF

D: NA
size: few
V: TRBV7-9
J: TRBJ1-4
DNA: TGTGCCAGCAGCCAAAGGGGGGGTGGAGAAAAACTGTTTTTT
CDR3: CASSQRGGGEKLFF

D: TRBD1
size: NA
V: TRBV2
J: TRBJ2-5
DNA: TGTGCCAGCAGTCCTACGGGGACAGTTTACGAGACCCAGTACTTC
CDR3: CASSPTGTVYETQYF

D: TRBD1
size: NA
V: TRBV6-5
J: TRBJ2-1
DNA: TGTGCCAGCAGTAGTCGGACAGGGACCCAGTTCTTC
CDR3: CASSSRTGTQFF

D: TRBD1
size: few
V: TRBV7-9
J: TRBJ2-5
DNA: TGTGCCAGCAGCTTAGATCCGACAGGGTCTGTGGAGACCCAGTACTTC
CDR3: CASSLDPTGSVETQYF

D: TRBD2
size: few
V: TRBV5-4
J: TRBJ2-7
DNA: TGTGCCAGCAGCTTACCGGGACTAGCGGTTTACGAGCAGTACTTC
CDR3: CASSLPGLAVYEQYF

D: TRBD1
size: NA
V: TRBV18
J: TRBJ2-5
DNA: TGTGCCAGCTCACGCTCCGGGACAGCACAAGAGACCCAGTACTTC
CDR3: CASSRSGTAQETQYF

D: TRBD2
size: NA
V: TRBV6-6
J: TRBJ2-2
DNA: TGTGCCACCCTAGCGGGAGGGCCGGGCGGGGAGCTGTTTTTT
CDR3: CATLAGGPGGELFF

D: TRBD2
size: NA
V: TRBV18
J: TRBJ2-4
DNA: TGTGCCAGCTCACCCGGGACTAGCATACTTCTAGCCAAAAACATTCAGTACTTC
CDR3: CASSPGTSILLAKNIQYF

D: TRBD2
size: NA
V: TRBV28
J: TRBJ2-5
DNA: TGTGCCAGCAGGAACGGGGGAGGGAAGACCCAGTACTTC
CDR3: CASRNGGGKTQYF

D: NA
size: NA
V: TRBV7-2
J: TRBJ2-5
DNA: TGTGCCAGCAGCCCCCCATCTAGCAGAGAGACCCAGTACTTC
CDR3: CASSPPSSRETQYF

D: NA
size: NA
V: TRBV18
J: TRBJ2-3
DNA: TGTGCCAGCTCACGAGGGCAGGGGCTCTCCACAGATACGCAGTATTTT
CDR3: CASSRGQGLSTDTQYF

D: NA
size: NA
V: TRBV28
J: TRBJ2-7
DNA: TGTGCCAGCGTGGCTGGTGGAGGGCCTCCCTACGAGCAGTACTTC
CDR3: CASVAGGGPPYEQYF

D: NA
size: NA
V: TRBV6-1
J: TRBJ1-2
DNA: TGTGCCAGCAGTGAAGGCAGGTGGCAGGAAAACTATGGCTACACCTTC
CDR3: CASSEGRWQENYGYTF

D: NA
size: NA
V: TRBV11-2
J: TRBJ2-1
DNA: TGTGCCAGCAGCTGGTCCAGAGGGGCCAACAATGAGCAGTTCTTC
CDR3: CASSWSRGANNEQFF

D: TRBD2
size: NA
V: TRBV7-9
J: TRBJ2-2
DNA: TGTGCCAGCCGTAACCCGGGACTAAGAGGCACCGGGGAGCTGTTTTTT
CDR3: CASRNPGLRGTGELFF

D: NA
size: NA
V: TRBV13
J: TRBJ1-3
DNA: TGTGCCAGCAGCTTAGCAGGACTTGGAAACACCATATATTTT
CDR3: CASSLAGLGNTIYF

D: NA
size: NA
V: TRBV10-1
J: TRBJ2-5
DNA: TGCGCCAGCAGTGAGTCAACAGGGCAAGAGACCCAGTACTTC
CDR3: CASSESTGQETQYF

D: NA
size: NA
V: TRBV5-5
J: TRBJ2-3
DNA: TGTGCCAGCAGCTTGGGACAGCCCACAGATACGCAGTATTTT
CDR3: CASSLGQPTDTQYF

D: NA
size: once
V: TRBV20-1
J: TRBJ1-4
DNA: TGCAGCCCGCGGGATAATGAAAAACTGTTTTTT
CDR3: CSPRDNEKLFF

D: TRBD1
size: once
V: TRBV7-4
J: TRBJ1-4
DNA: TGTGCCAGCAGCTTAGGTTGGACAGGGAAGGTTGAGGAAAAACTGTTTTTT
CDR3: CASSLGWTGKVEEKLFF

D: TRBD2
size: NA
V: TRBV28
J: TRBJ2-1
DNA: TGTGCCAGCAGCTCCCAGGTTCAGCGGGAGAAAGGGAATGAGCAGTTCTTC
CDR3: CASSSQVQREKGNEQFF

D: TRBD2
size: NA
V: TRBV7-2
J: TRBJ2-7
DNA: TGTGCCAGCAGCTTAGCTCTAGCGGGCACCTACGAGCAGTACTTC
CDR3: CASSLALAGTYEQYF

D: NA
size: NA
V: TRBV30
J: TRBJ1-4
DNA: TGTGCCTGGAGTGTAACAGGGAGAACTAATGAAAAACTGTTTTTT
CDR3: CAWSVTGRTNEKLFF

D: NA
size: NA
V: TRBV11-1
J: TRBJ2-7
DNA: TGTGCCAGCAGCTTAGGAGGACCGGGAGTAGGGAAGGAGCAGTACTTC
CDR3: CASSLGGPGVGKEQYF